A selection of T cell receptor beta chains follows, all from one sample in a study of cytomegalovirus exposure and HLA in healthy donors. TCRdb's copy holds only in-frame clones and misses some; the assay was immunoSEQ multiplex PCR. This sample has about 130,000 clones, with about 74% found just once. The sample comprised PBMCs. The source of these receptors is a man aged 18 to 29 in good health and CMV-seropositive. Each CDR3 is given with its conserved first and last residue. The D gene is left open where the match is weak. Expanded clones get a size class; other rows say once, few or many, or leave the size out.

.	TRBJ2-5	few	TRBV7-9	TGTGCCAGCAGCATGACAGGCTGGGAGACCCAGTACTTC	CASSMTGWETQYF
.	TRBJ2-7	few	TRBV7-9	TGTGCCAGCAGCTTAGGACAGATCGAGCAGTACTTC	CASSLGQIEQYF
TRBD2	TRBJ2-7	.	TRBV10-3	TGTGCCAGTTCCGCTAGCGGGTACGCCTACGAGCAGTACTTC	CASSASGYAYEQYF
.	TRBJ2-5	.	TRBV10-1	TGCGCCAGCAGTGGTACTAGCAACACGGCTCCGTACCAAGAGACCCAGTACTTC	CASSGTSNTAPYQETQYF
.	TRBJ2-7	.	TRBV28	TGTGCCAGCTTCTATAGCGCGGCCTACGAGCAGTACTTC	CASFYSAAYEQYF
.	TRBJ1-4	.	TRBV11-2	TGTGCCAGCACCCGTTCGGGTCAGCCTAATGAAAAACTGTTTTTT	CASTRSGQPNEKLFF
TRBD1	TRBJ2-7	.	TRBV18	TGTGCCAGCTCACCCTTGGGACAGGTCATCTACGAGCAGTACTTC	CASSPLGQVIYEQYF
TRBD2	TRBJ2-5	.	TRBV5-1	TGCGCCAGCAGCCGAACTACTAGCGGGAGTGGAGAGACCCAGTACTTC	CASSRTTSGSGETQYF
.	TRBJ1-5	once	TRBV25-1	TGTGCCAGCAGTGAATCGTCCGGGGGGGGTCAGCCCCAGCATTTT	CASSESSGGGQPQHF
.	TRBJ1-2	.	TRBV4-3	TGCGCCAGCAGCCAAGACCGGGGACCGGGGGGCTATGGCTACACCTTC	CASSQDRGPGGYGYTF
TRBD1	TRBJ2-7	.	TRBV15	TGTGCCACCGGGACAGGGGCCTACGAGCAGTACTTC	CATGTGAYEQYF
.	TRBJ1-4	.	TRBV27	TGTGCCAGCAGTTTAGCCCAGAATGAAAAACTGTTTTTT	CASSLAQNEKLFF
.	TRBJ2-1	few	TRBV7-6	TGTGCCAGCAGCGGATACGAAAACAGGGGAGGTGAGCAGTTCTTC	CASSGYENRGGEQFF
.	TRBJ2-7	.	TRBV7-6	TGTGCCAGCAGCTTAGGGGCGAACTACGAGCAGTACTTC	CASSLGANYEQYF
TRBD1	TRBJ2-7	.	TRBV27	TGTGCCAGCAGTTTTACCTTCCCCCGGGACAGGACCCGCCGGGGAGACTACGAGCAGTACTTC	CASSFTFPRDRTRRGDYEQYF
.	TRBJ2-7	.	TRBV7-9	TGTGCCAGCAACGGTCCGGGACTTGACCTCTACGAGCAGTACTTC	CASNGPGLDLYEQYF
.	TRBJ2-2	few	TRBV6-5	TGTGCCAGCAGTTACCGGTCCCGCACCGGGGAGCTGTTTTTT	CASSYRSRTGELFF
.	TRBJ2-3	.	TRBV11-3	TGTGCCAGCAGCCCACAGGGCGATGAGTCGGATACGCAGTATTTT	CASSPQGDESDTQYF
.	TRBJ1-2	.	TRBV6-1	TGTGCCAGCAGTGGAGGGGCGGGGGCGCACTATGGCTACACCTTC	CASSGGAGAHYGYTF
TRBD1	TRBJ1-1	.	TRBV6-5	TGTGCCAGCAGCCTTGTTAGACAGGGCGACACTGAAGCTTTCTTT	CASSLVRQGDTEAFF
.	TRBJ2-7	.	TRBV5-4	TGTGCCAGCAGCCCCCAAGTAGCGGCCTACGAGCAGTACTTC	CASSPQVAAYEQYF
TRBD1	TRBJ1-3	once	TRBV6-5	TGTGCCAGCAGTCCTACAGGGGGCGCCGGGAACACCATATATTTT	CASSPTGGAGNTIYF
TRBD2	TRBJ2-3	.	TRBV7-3	TGTGCCAGCAGCTTAAACGGGCGGGAGCCCACAGATACGCAGTATTTT	CASSLNGREPTDTQYF
.	TRBJ2-5	.	TRBV14	TGTGCCAGCAGCCCGCCTGTAGGGGGCCAGTACTTC	CASSPPVGGQYF
TRBD2	TRBJ2-7	once	TRBV2	TGTGCCAGCACCCCTAAGAGCGGGGGCTCCCACGAGCAGTACTTC	CASTPKSGGSHEQYF
TRBD1	TRBJ2-1	.	TRBV5-1	TGCGCCAGCAGCTTGAGGGACAGGGGGGGATCTGAGCAGTTCTTC	CASSLRDRGGSEQFF
TRBD1	TRBJ1-5	.	TRBV15	TGTGCCACCAGCAGAGGGAGGGACAGGGGAAGCAATCAGCCCCAGCATTTT	CATSRGRDRGSNQPQHF
TRBD2	TRBJ2-7	.	TRBV10-1	TGCGCCAGCAGTTTAGAAGAGCGGGGATACTCCTACGAGCAGTACTTC	CASSLEERGYSYEQYF
TRBD1	TRBJ2-7	.	TRBV28	TGTGCCAGCAGTCGTAGGGACAGGACCTACGAGCAGTACTTC	CASSRRDRTYEQYF
TRBD2	TRBJ2-1	.	TRBV6-4	TGTGCCAGCAGCCCTACTAGCGGGAGTAGCGATGAGCAGTTCTTC	CASSPTSGSSDEQFF
.	TRBJ2-7	.	TRBV18	TGTGCCAGCTCATCAGGGTTAGCCTACGAGCAGTACTTC	CASSSGLAYEQYF
TRBD1	TRBJ2-4	.	TRBV7-6	TGTGCCAGCAGCACCGGACAGGGGGAAAACATTCAGTACTTC	CASSTGQGENIQYF
TRBD2	TRBJ2-1	.	TRBV4-2	TGTGCCAGCAGCCAAGACCCTAGCGGGAGCTCCTACAATGAGCAGTTCTTC	CASSQDPSGSSYNEQFF
TRBD1	TRBJ1-2	.	TRBV5-4	TGTGCCAGCAGCTCCCCCGGGACAGGGGCAGTATTTGGCTACACCTTC	CASSSPGTGAVFGYTF
.	TRBJ2-7	.	TRBV6-6	TGTGCCAGCAGTTACTCCGGACTCTACGAGCAGTACTTC	CASSYSGLYEQYF
.	TRBJ2-2	.	TRBV28	TGTGCCGCATGCTCGACGGGATCTACCGGGGAGCTGTTTTTT	CAACSTGSTGELFF
TRBD1	TRBJ1-2	.	TRBV4-2	TGTGCCAGCAACCCTTCCGTCGGGACAGGGGATGGCTACACCTTC	CASNPSVGTGDGYTF
.	TRBJ2-3	.	TRBV1	TGCACCAGCAGCCAAGGCCAGCGGGAGTTGGCAGATACGCAGTATTTT	CTSSQGQRELADTQYF
.	TRBJ1-1	.	TRBV6-6	TGTGCCAGCAGCAGCTCAGGTTCAACTGAAGCTTTCTTT	CASSSSGSTEAFF
.	TRBJ1-3	.	TRBV6-1	TGTGCCAGCATCTTTCAGGCGAGCTCTGGAAACACCATATATTTT	CASIFQASSGNTIYF
TRBD2	TRBJ2-1	.	TRBV28	TGTGCCAGCAGTTTTGCTGGACTAGGAGCGTCTGAGCAGTTCTTC	CASSFAGLGASEQFF
.	TRBJ1-5	.	TRBV6-1	TGTGCCAGCACCCAAGACAGGTATGATCAGCCCCAGCATTTT	CASTQDRYDQPQHF
.	TRBJ1-2	few	TRBV7-2	TGTGCCAGCAGCACGACAGGAGTTCACTATGGCTACACCTTC	CASSTTGVHYGYTF
.	TRBJ2-7	.	TRBV29-1	TGCAGCGTTCGATTGCCAGGCCGAACCTACGAGCAGTACTTC	CSVRLPGRTYEQYF
.	TRBJ2-7	.	TRBV7-2	TGTGCCAGCAGCTTAGGTCAGGACTTGCGTGAGTACTTC	CASSLGQDLREYF